This T cell receptor beta chain was observed in a study of neurological immune-mediated disorders. Study results and caveats: The expanded clones of different subjects shared no CDR3 amino acid sequences (suggesting private repertoires in all groups).

Losses at the gene ends were 4 bases for V and 3 bases for J; bases not matched to a gene: 5. CDR1 SGDLS and CDR2 YYNGEE come from the germline V gene. The CDR3 loop spans 14 amino acids. Time point meaning: longitudinal time-point 3. 2 million PBMCs stored at -80 C were the source of the unsorted libraries. This clonotype was picked up a small number of times. What it recognizes is unknown. 5'RACE with 10-nucleotide random UMIs generated the cDNA. TCRdb re-called the 5' RACE reads with MiXCR, one entry per CDR3 protein. The data contain approximately 100,000 distinct CDR3 sequences, more than 10% of them seen just once; the ten biggest clones take up around 3.1%.

Material: PBMCs. This chain connects TRBV9 to TRBJ2-7; 9 bases align to TRBD1. The TCR originated in a female donor with HTLV-1-associated myelopathy (HAM/TSP). The CDR3 is CASSREGQGYEQYF. The DNA for the CDR3 is TGTGCCAGCAGCCGAGAGGGACAGGGCTACGAGCAGTACTTC. Together with reference TRBV9 and TRBJ2-7, the CDR3 gives the full variable domain: DSGVTQTPKHLITATGQRVTLRCSPRSGDLSVYWYQQSLDQGLQFLIQYYNGEERAKGNILERFSAQQFPDLHSELNLSSLELGDSALYFCASSREGQGYEQYFGPGTRLTVT.